The 32 T cell receptor beta chains in this list originate from one sample, sequenced in a study of blood T cells in healthy people across ages (dated by TCRdb to 2014 to 2015). Library method: 5' RACE. The sample was run on an Illumina HiSeq 2500. A second PCR of about 6 to 11 cycles was run with a J-beta primer mix and a sample-barcoded 5' primer. The public reads were run again by TCRdb, first through fastp at Q25 and then through MiXCR, and only productive beta chains were kept. CDR3 protein duplicates are merged, each entry listing the most common genes and DNA. In this sample the table shows around 1.7 million distinct CDR3 sequences, about 28% of which occur a single time. About 8% of the sample is in the top ten clones. Sequencing was carried out using blood. These receptors all stem from a woman in her 30s in good health.

The genes are TRBV3-1 and TRBJ2-2, with TRBD2 as a possible D gene (7 bases). V was cut by 1 base and J by 4 bases, with 25 bases left in between. The CDR3 is 20 residues long. Germline CDR1 is LGHDT and CDR2 is YNNKEL (reference sequence). CDR3 in amino acids: CASSQVVFLLRGAGTGELFF. In DNA form, the CDR3 reads TGTGCCAGCAGCCAAGTCGTCTTTCTCCTCCGGGGGGCGGGCACCGGGGAGCTGTTTTTT.

About this clonotype: One end of the junction varies from germline; a read error may be responsible. The chain employs TRBV4-1 and TRBJ2-3; the match to TRBD1 covers 9 bases. The germline gives CDR1 MGHRA, CDR2 YSYEKL. The CDR3 runs 19 residues. The CDR3 spells CASSRGRGQGLGGTDTQYF. The CDR3 bases are TGCGCTAGCAGCCGAGGGAGAGGACAGGGGCTCGGAGGGACAGATACGCAGTATTTT.

This clonotype has a handful of counts. The chain links TRBV6-5 to TRBJ2-1; D not resolved. This CDR3 region has 11 residues. The V end lost 10 bases, the J end lost 7 bases, and 11 bases lay between the germline ends. Germline CDR1 and CDR2: MNHEY and SVGAGI. CDR3 protein: CATRRKNEQFF. In DNA, the CDR3 is TGTGCCACCCGTAGGAAGAATGAGCAGTTCTTC.

The chain has TRBV28 and TRBJ2-3, with TRBD2 identical over 8 bases. The V gene's germline CDR1 is MDHEN and CDR2 SYDVKM. The V and J ends lost 2 bases and 0 bases, in that order; junction bases with no gene match: 4. The CDR3 consists of 16 residues. CDR3 amino acids: CASSLRRGGSTDTQYF. As DNA, the CDR3 is TGTGCCAGCAGTTTACGTCGCGGGGGGAGCACAGATACGCAGTATTTT. The entire variable domain, with the rest obtained from reference TRBV28 and TRBJ2-3, is as follows: DVKVTQSSRYLVKRTGEKVFLECVQDMDHENMFWYRQDPGLGLRLIYFSYDVKMKEKGDIPEGYSVSREKKERFSLILESASTNQTSMYLCASSLRRGGSTDTQYFGPGTRLTVL.

The J gene is TRBJ1-1, the V gene TRBV5-6; D remains unclear. Germline V lookup: CDR1 SGHDT, CDR2 YYEEEE. The CDR3 is 13 amino acids. V lost 4 bases, J lost 12 bases, and 19 bases lay in between. The CDR3: CASSDRGRWETFF. CDR3 coding DNA: TGTGCCAGCAGCGACCGAGGAAGGTGGGAGACTTTCTTT.

This sequence joins TRBV6-5 and TRBJ2-1, with 9 bases lining up with TRBD1. The CDR3 has 16 amino acids. CDR1 and CDR2 (germline): MNHEY, SVGAGI. The V and J ends lost 2 bases and 9 bases, in that order; junction bases with no gene match: 11. The CDR3: CASSYGSTGTGFEQFF. CDR3 in DNA: TGTGCCAGCAGTTACGGCTCTACCGGGACAGGGTTTGAGCAGTTCTTC.

This clonotype was counted a few times. The chain recombines TRBV30 with TRBJ2-2, with D possibly being TRBD2 (6 bases). The CDR3 loop spans 14 amino acids. Germline-derived CDR1 and CDR2 are GTSNPN and SVGIG (reference sequence). V lost 3 bases and J 4 bases, leaving 12 bases between the germline ends. For the CDR3, the DNA is TGTGCCTGGAGGGGAGCCGGGGGCACCGGGGAGCTGTTTTTT. Translated, it gives CAWRGAGGTGELFF.

The table lists this clonotype with a few counts. The chain joins TRBV7-6 to TRBJ2-7, with D tentatively TRBD2 (6 bases). The germline V gene encodes CDR1 SGHVS and CDR2 FNYEAQ. The CDR3 has 16 amino acids. The V gene lost 1 base and the J gene lost 7 bases, with 20 bases spanning the gap. The CDR3 DNA follows: TGTGCCAGCAGCTTAGAACGTAGCGGACTCTACAATGAGCAGTACTTC. Protein: CASSLERSGLYNEQYF.

This clonotype was seen a handful of times. V is TRBV20-1 and J is TRBJ2-7; 8 nucleotides align to TRBD1. Germline CDR1 DFQATT, CDR2 SNEGSKA (reference sequence). This CDR3 region has 14 residues. The V and J ends lost 5 bases and 1 base, in that order; junction bases with no gene match: 7. Written as DNA, the CDR3 is TGCAGTGCTGCCCCCGGACAGGGATCCTACGAGCAGTACTTC. Translated, it gives CSAAPGQGSYEQYF.

In its sample, this clonotype was seen a few times. CDR3 nucleotides: TGTGCCAGCAGTATAGACAGCCGCCATGAGCAGTTCTTC. Its translation is CASSIDSRHEQFF. The J gene is TRBJ2-1, the V gene TRBV28, with D perhaps matching TRBD1 (5 bases). With 5 bases removed from V and 8 bases from J, the gap between germline ends came to 13 bases. Germline V gene lookup returns CDR1 MDHEN and CDR2 SYDVKM. The CDR3 is 13 amino acids.

The chain carries TRBV7-2 and TRBJ2-3; D is uncertain. Germline V gene lookup returns CDR1 SGHTA and CDR2 FQGNSA. The CDR3 has 12 amino acids. Trimming took off 3 bases at V and 5 bases at J, with 6 bases between the two ends. The CDR3 region is CASSFMGDTQYF. CDR3 nucleotides: TGTGCCAGCAGCTTCATGGGAGATACGCAGTATTTT.

This chain links TRBV6-6 with TRBJ2-2; the D gene is possibly TRBD1 (7 bases). Trimming took off 6 bases at V and 6 bases at J, with 20 bases between the two ends. Per the germline V gene, CDR1 is MNHNY and CDR2 is SVGAGI (reference sequence). This CDR3 spans 16 amino acids. CDR3 nucleotide sequence: TGTGCCAGCAGCACCGTCCCAGGGGGGCCTGCCGGGGAGCTGTTTTTT. Protein sequence: CASSTVPGGPAGELFF.

V gene TRBV6-6 combines with J gene TRBJ1-6, with TRBD1 as a possible D gene (5 bases). Germline V gives CDR1 MNHNY, CDR2 SVGAGI (reference sequence). V lost 5 bases and J 4 bases, leaving 12 bases between the germline ends. The CDR3 extends over 15 amino acids. CDR3 loop: CASSLTAPYNSPLHF. The CDR3 region has the DNA TGTGCCAGCAGTCTGACAGCTCCTTATAATTCACCCCTCCACTTT.

The rearrangement links TRBV12-3 or TRBV12-4 to TRBJ2-2; possible D gene TRBD2, 5 bases. V was pared by 8 bases and J by 3 bases, with 13 bases between. The CDR3 has 14 amino acids. The DNA of the CDR3 is TGTGCCAGCGCCGGTAGCGACTACACCGGGGAGCTGTTTTTT. It specifies CASAGSDYTGELFF.

The chain uses TRBV7-9 and TRBJ1-1; D is undetermined. Germline V gene data show CDR1 as SEHNR and CDR2 as FQNEAQ (reference sequence). This CDR3 has 13 amino acids. Trimming removed 1 base from V and 5 bases from J, with 8 bases in between. Written as DNA, the CDR3 is TGTGCCAGCAGCTTAGAGACGCGGACTGAAGCTTTCTTT. Translating gives CASSLETRTEAFF.

The CDR3 spells CASSLGLTLAKNIQYF. The CDR3 nucleotides are TGTGCCAGCAGCTTAGGACTAACACTAGCCAAAAACATTCAGTACTTC. The rearrangement links TRBV7-2 to TRBJ2-4, with D perhaps TRBD2 (5 bases). V was pared by 1 base and J by 0 bases, with 10 bases between. From germline, CDR1 is SGHTA and CDR2 FQGNSA. CDR3 size: 16 residues.

This clonotype was counted only a few times. The gene calls are TRBV5-1 and TRBJ1-4, with a tentative D call TRBD1 (5 bases). Germline assignment: CDR1 SGHRS and CDR2 YFSETQ. This CDR3 is 15 amino acids long. Between the trimmed V and J ends, which lost 4 bases and 5 bases, there was a span of 15 bases. CDR3 nucleotides: TGCGCCAGCAGCGGGGGGACGACCCGGAATGAAAAACTGTTTTTT. This encodes CASSGGTTRNEKLFF. The complete variable domain, with remaining parts taken from reference TRBV5-1 and TRBJ1-4, reads KAGVTQTPRYLIKTRGQQVTLSCSPISGHRSVSWYQQTPGQGLQFLFEYFSETQRNKGNFPGRFSGRQFSNSRSEMNVSTLELGDSALYLCASSGGTTRNEKLFFGSGTQLSVL.

This rearrangement joins TRBV6-6 to TRBJ1-2; 7 bases are a match to TRBD1. The V and J ends lost 6 bases and 8 bases, in that order; junction bases with no gene match: 15. The CDR3 runs 15 residues. The germline CDR1 and CDR2 sequences are MNHNY and SVGAGI (reference sequence). The CDR3 sequence is CASRTPGQWGGGYTF. CDR3 DNA: TGTGCCAGCAGGACGCCGGGACAGTGGGGAGGGGGCTACACCTTC.

This clonotype has more than one count but fewer than ten. In DNA, the CDR3 is TGTGCCAGCAGTTACGGGGAGGCAGTTACTGAAGCTTTCTTT. As protein: CASSYGEAVTEAFF. The J gene is TRBJ1-1, the V gene TRBV6-5; D not certain. Trimming took 2 bases from V and 5 from J, leaving 12 bases between them. Germline V CDR1 and CDR2: MNHEY, SVGAGI. The CDR3 consists of 14 residues.

This clonotype was recorded once. Being one base from a much bigger clone, this may be a read error. V and J are TRBV6-6 and TRBJ2-1, with a tentative D call TRBD2 (5 bases). Germline CDR1 MNHNY, CDR2 SVGAGI (reference sequence). V was clipped by 0 bases and J by 13 bases, with 13 bases between them. The length of the CDR3 is 13 residues. In DNA form, the CDR3 reads TGTGCCAGCAGTTACTCGCTTAGGGAGACCCAGTTCTTC. Its translation: CASSYSLRETQFF.

Of note for this clonotype: The junction shows a germline mismatch at one end, possibly a read error. This rearrangement joins TRBV14 to TRBJ1-4; the D is unclear. The CDR3 runs 12 residues. Germline-derived CDR1 and CDR2 are SGHDN and FVKESK. CDR3 loop: CASSYLNEKRFF. Here the CDR3 DNA reads TGTGCCAGCAGCTATCTCAATGAAAAACGGTTTTTT. The full variable domain, rest sourced from reference TRBV14 and TRBJ1-4, is EAGVTQFPSHSVIEKGQTVTLRCDPISGHDNLYWYRRVMGKEIKFLLHFVKESKQDESGMPNNRFLAERTGGTYSTLKVQPAELEDSGVYFCASSYLNEKRFFGSGTQLSVL.

This clonotype appeared many times. The rearrangement joins TRBV9 to TRBJ2-4, with D uncertain. The CDR3 is made up of 17 amino acids. V was cut by 0 bases and J by 0 bases, with 13 bases left in between. From germline, CDR1 is SGDLS and CDR2 YYNGEE. CDR3 sequence (DNA): TGTGCCAGCAGCGTAGCCGACCACTTGGGAGCCAAAAACATTCAGTACTTC. It specifies CASSVADHLGAKNIQYF.

J is TRBJ1-1 and V is TRBV7-9; D is undetermined. Germline-derived CDR1 and CDR2 are SEHNR and FQNEAQ (reference sequence). Trimming removed 5 bases at V and 7 bases at J, with 14 bases between. The CDR3 length is 13 residues. The CDR3 nucleotides read TGTGCCAGCAGCCCCTTGAACGGAGGTGAAGCTTTCTTT. It is translated as CASSPLNGGEAFF.

This clonotype showed up many times. This chain connects TRBV6-5 to TRBJ2-4; D is undetermined. CDR1 and CDR2 from the germline V gene are MNHEY and SVGAGI. The CDR3 consists of 16 residues. V was pared by 0 bases and J by 3 bases, with 12 bases between. CDR3 region: CASSYSSTGYKNIQYF. The CDR3 DNA is TGTGCCAGCAGTTACTCGAGTACGGGCTACAAAAACATTCAGTACTTC.

The count of this clonotype is one. The CDR3 region is CASRPRQEARNTEAFF. Here the CDR3 DNA reads TGTGCCAGCAGGCCTCGACAGGAGGCTCGGAACACTGAAGCTTTCTTT. V is TRBV6-2 or TRBV6-3 and J is TRBJ1-1, with a tentative D call TRBD1 (6 bases). Germline assignment: CDR1 MNHEY and CDR2 SVGEGT. The CDR3 has 16 residues. Trimming removed 6 bases at V and 1 base at J, with 18 bases between.

This clonotype has more than one count but fewer than ten. The chain recombines TRBV7-8 with TRBJ2-1; TRBD2 might be the D (6 bases). V was cut by 4 bases and J by 3 bases, with 13 bases left in between. The CDR3 loop spans 15 amino acids. Germline V gene data show CDR1 as SGHVS and CDR2 as FQNEAQ. CDR3 sequence reads: CASSSASEIYNEQFF. The CDR3 DNA reads as TGTGCCAGCAGCTCGGCTAGCGAGATCTACAATGAGCAGTTCTTC.

The chain carries TRBV24-1 and TRBJ2-2, with TRBD2 matching over 7 bases. This CDR3 region has 14 residues. Germline CDR1 is KGHDR and CDR2 is SFDVKD. V gave up 1 base and J gave up 5 bases; unmatched junction bases: 0. CDR3 in DNA: TGTGCCACCAGTGATTTACTAGCGACCGGGGAGCTGTTTTTT. Its protein product is CATSDLLATGELFF.

This clonotype came up many times. This chain joins TRBV5-1 and TRBJ2-3; 8 bases are a match to TRBD1. V trimming: 3 bases; J trimming: 5 bases; junction bases outside the gene matches: 5. Looked up from germline, CDR1 is SGHRS and CDR2 is YFSETQ. The CDR3 loop spans 14 amino acids. The CDR3 loop reads CASSSAQGVDTQYF. The CDR3 DNA reads as TGCGCCAGCAGCTCAGCACAGGGGGTAGATACGCAGTATTTT.

The chain couples TRBV9 to TRBJ2-3; TRBD1 aligns across 9 bases. With 4 bases clipped from V and 5 bases from J, the junction kept 8 bases outside the gene matches. The germline V gene encodes CDR1 SGDLS and CDR2 YYNGEE. The CDR3 has 15 amino acids. DNA for the CDR3: TGTGCCAGCAGCCCTGGACAGGGGAAGAGAGATACGCAGTATTTT. Translating it yields CASSPGQGKRDTQYF.

This clonotype was seen a single time. A much larger clone lies a single base off, so this may be a read error. V is TRBV10-3 and J is TRBJ2-4; a possible D gene is TRBD1 (6 bases). The DNA matches TRBJ2-5 better at its end, which makes the J call doubtful. Germline values: CDR1 ENHRY, CDR2 SYGVKD. This CDR3 has 13 amino acids. DNA of the CDR3: TGTGCCACACAAGGCACAGGGCAGGGGACCCAGTACTTC. It yields the protein CATQGTGQGTQYF.

This clonotype has only a few counts. The CDR3 is CASSPRTPNYGYTF. CDR3 DNA: TGTGCCAGCAGTCCAAGGACACCCAACTATGGCTACACCTTC. The chain employs TRBV27 and TRBJ1-2, with D possibly TRBD1 on 5 matching bases. The CDR3 totals 14 residues. Germline lookup yields CDR1 MNHEY and CDR2 SMNVEV (reference sequence). Trimming shortened V by 5 bases and J by 2 bases, and 12 bases separated the two germline ends.

This clonotype came up a few times. The V call is TRBV7-2, the J call TRBJ2-1; D uncertain. Trimming pared 5 bases from V and 8 bases from J, leaving 10 bases between. The CDR3 length is 12 residues. From germline, CDR1 is SGHTA and CDR2 FQGNSA. In DNA form, the CDR3 reads TGTGCCAGCAGCCTTATAGTGTATGAGCAGTTCTTC. Translating gives CASSLIVYEQFF.